These 32 T cell receptor beta chains were all obtained from the same sample, sequenced in a study of graft-versus-host responses after intestinal transplantation. Libraries were prepared by immunoSEQ multiplex PCR; TCRdb keeps only in-frame clonotypes and omits some of them. Seen here are 75,000 to 100,000 clones, 91% observed once, and the top ten hold roughly 0.2%. Their target antigens are unknown. The sample in question was unstimulated CD4+ T cells sorted from spleen or lymph node cells, obtained before transplant. The source of these receptors is a human donor who was the organ donor for an intestinal transplant.

The chain joins TRBV5-1 to TRBJ2-2, with a possible D match to TRBD1 (5 bases). Germline CDR1 is SGHRS and CDR2 is YFSETQ. Trimming took 2 bases from V and 1 from J, leaving 9 bases between them. The CDR3 sequence is 15 residues long. CDR3 loop: CASSFSRGNTGELFF. The CDR3 DNA reads TGCGCCAGCAGCTTTTCAAGGGGGAACACCGGGGAGCTGTTTTTT.

This clone was counted a single time. The gene calls are TRBV9 and TRBJ1-3; D gene ambiguous. Trimming shortened V by 0 bases and J by 12 bases, and 13 bases separated the two germline ends. Germline-derived CDR1 and CDR2 are SGDLS and YYNGEE. CDR3 length equals 13 residues. The CDR3 nucleotides are TGTGCCAGCAGCGTAGCTAACCGAGGGTTCATATATTTT. It yields the protein CASSVANRGFIYF.

Remarks on this clone: Compared with germline, one end of the junction differs, possibly owing to a read error. The chain combines TRBV6-5 with TRBJ2-2, with 9 bases fitting TRBD1. The CDR3 has 14 residues. Germline V gene lookup returns CDR1 MNHEY and CDR2 SVGAGI. The CDR3 reads CASSGTGNTRELFF. CDR3 sequence (DNA): TGTGCCAGCAGTGGGACAGGGAACACCAGGGAGCTGTTTTTT.

This clone has only one observation. The chain recombines TRBV7-9 with TRBJ2-1; no clear D gene. CDR1 is SEHNR and CDR2 is FQNEAQ in the germline V gene (reference sequence). The CDR3 runs 13 residues. V was pared by 10 bases and J by 5 bases, with 15 bases between. The CDR3 bases are TGTGCCACCAAGAAGAGGAGCCACAATGAGCAGTTCTTC. This encodes CATKKRSHNEQFF.

The genes are TRBV5-4 and TRBJ2-7; a possible D gene is TRBD1 (6 bases). The CDR3 runs to 13 residues. The V gene's germline CDR1 is SGHNT and CDR2 YYREEE (reference sequence). Between the trimmed V and J ends, which lost 3 bases and 2 bases, there was a span of 9 bases. CDR3 sequence reads: CASSYNRAYEQYF. CDR3 DNA: TGTGCCAGCAGCTACAACAGGGCCTACGAGCAGTACTTC.

The chain has TRBV9 and TRBJ2-3; TRBD2 matches at 7 bases. Germline-derived CDR1 and CDR2 are SGDLS and YYNGEE. V shed 4 bases, J shed 5 bases, and the junction held 13 bases outside the gene matches. This CDR3 has 16 residues. In DNA form, the CDR3 reads TGTGCCAGCAGCCCTCAGACTAGCCCGGGTATAGATACGCAGTATTTT. This codes for CASSPQTSPGIDTQYF. The entire variable domain, with the rest obtained from reference TRBV9 and TRBJ2-3, is as follows: DSGVTQTPKHLITATGQRVTLRCSPRSGDLSVYWYQQSLDQGLQFLIQYYNGEERAKGNILERFSAQQFPDLHSELNLSSLELGDSALYFCASSPQTSPGIDTQYFGPGTRLTVL.

In this sample, this clone turned up a few times. The gene calls are TRBV5-1 and TRBJ1-1; unclear D gene. The CDR3 extends over 14 amino acids. Germline V gives CDR1 SGHRS, CDR2 YFSETQ. Trimming took 5 bases from V and 1 from J, leaving 12 bases between them. The CDR3 coding sequence is TGCGCCAGCAGTTCCTATTCCGCGAACACTGAAGCTTTCTTT. Its translation is CASSSYSANTEAFF. Full variable domain (outside the CDR3, taken from reference TRBV5-1 and TRBJ1-1): KAGVTQTPRYLIKTRGQQVTLSCSPISGHRSVSWYQQTPGQGLQFLFEYFSETQRNKGNFPGRFSGRQFSNSRSEMNVSTLELGDSALYLCASSSYSANTEAFFGQGTRLTVV.

The sample holds a few counts of this clone. The chain is built from TRBV21-1 and TRBJ1-3. TRBV21-1 is a listed pseudogene. The CDR3 consists of 14 residues. The CDR3 bases are TGTGCCAGCAGCAGTTCAGCGGAAGGAAACACCATATATTTT. Translated, it gives CASSSSAEGNTIYF.

The chain couples TRBV7-9 to TRBJ2-5, with 8 bases aligning to TRBD1. The closer fit of TRBJ2-7 to the DNA end suggests the J call may be wrong. The CDR3 is 14 amino acids. Germline CDR1 SEHNR, CDR2 FQNEAQ (reference sequence). The CDR3 sequence is CASSFPGQGREQYF. The CDR3 coding sequence is TGTGCCAGCAGCTTCCCCGGACAGGGACGCGAGCAGTACTTC.

This chain links TRBV7-8 with TRBJ2-5; 8 bases agree with TRBD1. The CDR3 is 15 residues long. V shed 4 bases and J 4 bases; nucleotides not matched to a gene: 8. Germline CDR1 SGHVS, CDR2 FQNEAQ. The chain's CDR3 is CASSSNRGQGETQYF. The CDR3 DNA follows: TGTGCCAGCAGCTCGAATCGCGGACAGGGAGAGACCCAGTACTTC.

This chain connects TRBV18 to TRBJ1-2; no clear D gene. Trimming pared 2 bases from V and 1 base from J, leaving 5 bases between. The V gene's germline CDR1 is KGHSH and CDR2 LQKENI. The CDR3 is 13 amino acids. In nucleotides, the CDR3 is TGTGCCAGCTCACCAACCGGTAACTATGGCTACACCTTC. Amino acids: CASSPTGNYGYTF.

This rearrangement joins TRBV5-1 to TRBJ1-2, with 10 positions matching TRBD1. The CDR3 spans 16 residues. Trimming removed 0 bases from V and 7 bases from J; junction bases left unmatched: 9. CDR1 is SGHRS and CDR2 is YFSETQ in the germline V gene. The CDR3 protein is CASSLVVTGGEGGYTF. CDR3 in DNA: TGCGCCAGCAGCTTGGTTGTGACAGGGGGCGAGGGTGGCTACACCTTC.

The genes are TRBV7-3 and TRBJ1-1; 9 bases agree with TRBD1. CDR3 length equals 15 residues. After removal of 0 bases from V and 10 bases from J, the junction contained 9 bases not matched to a gene. Per germline, CDR1 SGHTA and CDR2 FQGTGA. CDR3 loop: CASSLTAGTGTGAFF. Written as DNA, the CDR3 is TGTGCCAGCAGCTTAACGGCCGGGACAGGGACGGGAGCTTTCTTT.

V usage is TRBV4-1 and J usage is TRBJ2-7, with 7 bases fitting TRBD1. Germline lookup yields CDR1 MGHRA and CDR2 YSYEKL. The trim removed 0 bases at V and 0 bases at J, leaving 11 bases unmatched. This CDR3 has 18 residues. This CDR3 is CASSQDRGDRVNSYEQYF. CDR3 DNA: TGCGCCAGCAGCCAAGATCGAGGGGACAGAGTCAACTCCTACGAGCAGTACTTC.

The CDR3 DNA is TGTGCCACCAGCACCCCAGGGGACAGGGGCACAGATACGCAGTATTTT. The encoded protein is CATSTPGDRGTDTQYF. The genes are TRBV15 and TRBJ2-3; TRBD1 matches 9 bases. Germline V gene lookup returns CDR1 LNHNV and CDR2 YYDKDF (reference sequence). J lost 1 base, V lost 4 bases, and 6 bases had no gene match. The CDR3 is 16 amino acids.

For the CDR3, the DNA is TGTGCCAGTAGTATTATGTCGGGACAGTTTTCGGGAGGCTACACCTTC. It codes for CASSIMSGQFSGGYTF. The rearrangement joins TRBV19 to TRBJ1-2; 7 bases match TRBD1. The germline V gene encodes CDR1 LNHDA and CDR2 SQIVND (reference sequence). V lost 3 bases, J lost 8 bases, and 15 bases stayed unmatched. The CDR3 consists of 16 residues.

The rearrangement links TRBV11-1 to TRBJ2-7, with 7 bases identical to TRBD1. CDR3 size: 15 residues. J lost 4 bases, V lost 1 base, and 7 bases had no gene match. Per the germline V gene, CDR1 is SGHAT and CDR2 is FQDESV (reference sequence). In DNA form, the CDR3 reads TGTGCCAGCAGCTTAGTAGGGGGCCTGGCGTACGAGCAGTACTTC. It yields the protein CASSLVGGLAYEQYF.

The rearrangement links TRBV11-2 to TRBJ2-7; 7 bases agree with TRBD1. The CDR3 is made up of 15 amino acids. Germline V gene lookup returns CDR1 SGHAT and CDR2 FQNNGV. Trimming at V came to 0 bases and at J to 6 bases, leaving 8 bases not matched to a gene. Here the CDR3 reads CASSLEKGQWAEQYF. The CDR3, as DNA: TGTGCCAGCAGCTTAGAGAAGGGACAGTGGGCCGAGCAGTACTTC.

In its sample, this clone was seen once. This chain connects TRBV5-6 to TRBJ1-6; D is unclear. The CDR3 loop spans 16 amino acids. CDR1 and CDR2 from the germline V gene are SGHDT and YYEEEE. The V gene lost 1 base and the J gene lost 0 bases, with 8 bases spanning the gap. DNA for the CDR3: TGTGCCAGCAGCTTGAGAGCAAGCTCCTATAATTCACCCCTCCACTTT. It codes for CASSLRASSYNSPLHF.

This chain links TRBV10-3 with TRBJ2-7; maybe TRBD2 (6 bases). The CDR3 consists of 15 residues. The germline V gene has CDR1 ENHRY and CDR2 SYGVKD. V was clipped by 0 bases and J by 0 bases, with 9 bases between them. CDR3 protein: CAISESGTSSYEQYF. The CDR3 DNA reads as TGTGCCATCAGTGAGTCGGGGACTTCCTCCTACGAGCAGTACTTC.

The V call is TRBV5-1, the J call TRBJ2-1; D is unresolved. V was pared by 1 base and J by 9 bases, with 11 bases between. CDR1 is SGHRS, CDR2 YFSETQ, per germline. The CDR3 covers 13 residues. CDR3 region: CASSLRGPSEQFF. The CDR3 DNA reads as TGCGCCAGCAGCTTGCGTGGGCCGAGTGAGCAGTTCTTC.

This clone was seen a single time. The chain has TRBV4-1 and TRBJ2-1, with 7 bases identical to TRBD1. The V segment lost 4 bases and the J segment 0 bases; nucleotides outside the gene matches: 3. The CDR3 runs 15 residues. Germline V lookup: CDR1 MGHRA, CDR2 YSYEKL. The CDR3 sequence: CASSLDRSSYNEQFF. As DNA, the CDR3 is TGCGCCAGCAGCCTGGACAGGAGCTCCTACAATGAGCAGTTCTTC.

This clone is a singleton in its sample. The chain has TRBV6-5 and TRBJ2-3, with 9 bases matching TRBD1. Germline values: CDR1 MNHEY, CDR2 SVGAGI. The CDR3 has 15 residues. V was pared by 5 bases and J by 2 bases, with 5 bases of the junction left unmatched. The CDR3 DNA reads TGTGCCAGCAGTACCCGGACAGGGGCCACAGATACGCAGTATTTT. Translating gives CASSTRTGATDTQYF.

This clone was seen just once. Relative to the germline gene, one junction end is altered; a read error may explain this. CDR3 bases: TGTGCCTGGAGTAATGGCATATTGAAGAACTTC. Protein: CAWSNGILKNF. The V gene is TRBV30, the J gene TRBJ2-4; D remains unclear. The CDR3 covers 11 residues. The V gene's germline CDR1 is GTSNPN and CDR2 SVGIG (reference sequence).

The chain has TRBV11-2 and TRBJ2-3; unclear D gene. Trimming took 7 bases from V and 2 from J, leaving 7 bases between them. The CDR3 contains 12 residues. Germline loops: CDR1 SGHAT, CDR2 FQNNGV. DNA of the CDR3: TGTGCCAGCAAACAGTCCACAGATACGCAGTATTTT. Translating gives CASKQSTDTQYF.

V and J are TRBV5-1 and TRBJ2-7; tentative D call: TRBD1 (5 bases). The CDR3 totals 14 residues. Trimming took 2 bases from V and 3 from J, leaving 12 bases between them. CDR1 is SGHRS and CDR2 is YFSETQ in the germline V gene. The CDR3: CASSLTGSLYEQYF. For the CDR3, the DNA is TGCGCCAGCAGCTTAACAGGCTCCCTCTACGAGCAGTACTTC.

This clone was detected once. This chain uses TRBV5-1 with TRBJ1-2; 9 positions match TRBD1. Unmatched junction bases numbered 5, after V lost 1 base and J lost 4 bases. CDR3 size: 15 residues. CDR1 and CDR2 from the germline V gene are SGHRS and YFSETQ. This CDR3 is CASSLTGTGLYGYTF. The CDR3, as DNA: TGCGCCAGCAGCTTGACCGGGACAGGGCTCTATGGCTACACCTTC.

This clone has just one count. This chain joins TRBV6-5 and TRBJ1-4; D remains ambiguous. Germline CDR1 MNHEY, CDR2 SVGAGI. Trimming stripped 0 bases from V and 4 bases from J, with 12 bases between. This CDR3 spans 16 amino acids. The CDR3 is CASSYSMREFNEKLFF. For the CDR3, the DNA is TGTGCCAGCAGTTACTCGATGCGGGAGTTTAATGAAAAACTGTTTTTT.

V usage is TRBV13 and J usage is TRBJ2-7, with a tentative D call TRBD1 (6 bases). With 0 bases removed from V and 2 bases from J, the gap between germline ends came to 8 bases. The CDR3 has 14 residues. Looked up from germline, CDR1 is PRHDT and CDR2 is FYEKMQ (reference sequence). The CDR3 DNA is TGTGCCAGCAGCTTAGGGACAGGCACCTACGAGCAGTACTTC. This codes for CASSLGTGTYEQYF.

This chain joins TRBV7-2 and TRBJ1-1; D not resolved. The CDR3 contains 13 residues. Trimming stripped 2 bases from V and 4 bases from J, with 8 bases between. CDR1 SGHTA and CDR2 FQGNSA come from the germline V gene. In DNA form, the CDR3 reads TGTGCCAGCAGCTTATGGCAGTTCACTGAAGCTTTCTTT. Protein: CASSLWQFTEAFF. Variable domain in full (rest from reference TRBV7-2 and TRBJ1-1): GAGVSQSPSNKVTEKGKDVELRCDPISGHTALYWYRQSLGQGLEFLIYFQGNSAPDKSGLPSDRFSAERTGGSVSTLTIQRTQQEDSAVYLCASSLWQFTEAFFGQGTRLTVV.

This clone was found a few times. The chain combines TRBV9 with TRBJ1-3; weak D call: TRBD1 (5 bases). V shed 3 bases and J shed 0 bases, with 13 bases lying between them. The CDR3 length is 16 residues. Germline CDR1 and CDR2: SGDLS and YYNGEE. CDR3 nucleotides: TGTGCCAGCAGCGAGACCCGGGGGAGCTCTGGAAACACCATATATTTT. This translates into CASSETRGSSGNTIYF.

The chain carries TRBV9 and TRBJ2-5; D remains unclear. The CDR3 is made up of 13 amino acids. The germline gives CDR1 SGDLS, CDR2 YYNGEE. The germline V and J ends were trimmed by 0 bases and 7 bases, with 10 bases remaining between them. CDR3 in amino acids: CASSVDQVGTQYF. In DNA, the CDR3 is TGTGCCAGCAGCGTAGACCAGGTCGGGACCCAGTACTTC.